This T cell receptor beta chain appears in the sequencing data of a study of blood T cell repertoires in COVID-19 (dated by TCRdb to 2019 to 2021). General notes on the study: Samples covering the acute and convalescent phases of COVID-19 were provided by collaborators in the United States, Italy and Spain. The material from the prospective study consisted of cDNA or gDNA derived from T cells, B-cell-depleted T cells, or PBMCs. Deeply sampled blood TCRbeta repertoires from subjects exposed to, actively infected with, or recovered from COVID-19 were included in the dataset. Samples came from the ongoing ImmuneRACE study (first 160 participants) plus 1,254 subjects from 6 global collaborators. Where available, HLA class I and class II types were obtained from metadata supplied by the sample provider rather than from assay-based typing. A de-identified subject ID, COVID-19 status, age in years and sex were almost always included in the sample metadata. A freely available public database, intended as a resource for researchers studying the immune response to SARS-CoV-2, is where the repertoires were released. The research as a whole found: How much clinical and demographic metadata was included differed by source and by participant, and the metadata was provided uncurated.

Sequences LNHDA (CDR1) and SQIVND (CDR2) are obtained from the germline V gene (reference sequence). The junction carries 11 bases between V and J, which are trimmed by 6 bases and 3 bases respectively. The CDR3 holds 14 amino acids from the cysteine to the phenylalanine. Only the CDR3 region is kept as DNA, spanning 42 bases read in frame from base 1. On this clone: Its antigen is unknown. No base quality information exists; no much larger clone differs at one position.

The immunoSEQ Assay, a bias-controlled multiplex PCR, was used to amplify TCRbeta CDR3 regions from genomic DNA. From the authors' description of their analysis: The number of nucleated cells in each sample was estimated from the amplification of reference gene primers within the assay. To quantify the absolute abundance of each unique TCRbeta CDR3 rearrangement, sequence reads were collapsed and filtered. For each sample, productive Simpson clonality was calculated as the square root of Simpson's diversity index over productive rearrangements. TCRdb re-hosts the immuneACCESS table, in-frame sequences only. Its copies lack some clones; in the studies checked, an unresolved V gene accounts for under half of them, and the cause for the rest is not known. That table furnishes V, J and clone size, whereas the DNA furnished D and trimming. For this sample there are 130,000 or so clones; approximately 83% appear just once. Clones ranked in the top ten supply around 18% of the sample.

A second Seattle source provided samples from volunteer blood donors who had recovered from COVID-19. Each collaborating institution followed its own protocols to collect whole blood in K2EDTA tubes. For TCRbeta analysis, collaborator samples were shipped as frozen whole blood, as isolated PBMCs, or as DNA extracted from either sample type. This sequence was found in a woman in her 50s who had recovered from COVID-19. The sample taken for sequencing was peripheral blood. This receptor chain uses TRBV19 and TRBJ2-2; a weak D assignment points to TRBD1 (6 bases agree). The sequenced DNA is TGTGCCAGTAGAGCCGGGACACACACCGGGGAGCTGTTTTTT. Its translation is CASRAGTHTGELFF. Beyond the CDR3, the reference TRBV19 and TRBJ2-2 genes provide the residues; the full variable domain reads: DGGITQSPKYLFRKEGQNVTLSCEQNLNHDAMYWYRQDPGQGLRLIYYSQIVNDFQKGDIAEGYSVSREKKESFPLTVTSAQKNPTAFYLCASRAGTHTGELFFGEGSRLTVL.